The rows below give T cell receptor beta chains drawn from one sample of a study of T cell responses to AZD1222 COVID-19 vaccine. TCRdb's table, derived via immunoSEQ multiplex PCR, lists solely in-frame clones and lacks some. The data hold some 150,000 clones, with around 91% observed a single time. Sequencing was performed on peripheral blood, taken on day 0 of AZD1222 vaccination. The source is an adult in good health. The CDR3 runs from the conserved cysteine through the conserved F or W. A D gene is named only where the DNA matches it firmly. Size tells how often a clone was seen (once, few, many) or the class of an expanded clone, and some rows leave it out.

J | size | D | V | DNA | CDR3
TRBJ1-4 | NA | NA | TRBV4-2 | TGTGCCAGCAGCCAAGATTTCGGGTCGTATGAAAAACTGTTTTTT | CASSQDFGSYEKLFF
TRBJ1-2 | NA | TRBD1 | TRBV6-6 | TGTGCCAGCAGCCGGGACAGGGTATCCTATGGCTACACCTTC | CASSRDRVSYGYTF
TRBJ2-7 | NA | TRBD2 | TRBV28 | TGTGCCAGCAGTTCGGGACTAGCGGGAGCCTACGAGCAGTACTTC | CASSSGLAGAYEQYF
TRBJ2-3 | NA | NA | TRBV5-4 | TGTGCCAGCAGCTCCCGCTCGGGACGCACAGATACGCAGTATTTT | CASSSRSGRTDTQYF
TRBJ1-2 | NA | NA | TRBV6-5 | TGTGCCAGCAGTTACGTAGGCAGTCACGGCTACACCTTC | CASSYVGSHGYTF
TRBJ2-6 | NA | NA | TRBV13 | TGTGCCAGCAGCTTAAACTCTAACTTGGCCAACGTCCTGACTTTC | CASSLNSNLANVLTF
TRBJ2-5 | NA | NA | TRBV7-2 | TGTGCCAGCAGCTTAGAAGGGGGGGCCCGGGGGACCCAGTACTTC | CASSLEGGARGTQYF
TRBJ2-2 | once | TRBD1 | TRBV4-1 | TGCGCCAGCAGCCAAGTCCTGGGACAGGGGGCAAGTTTGACCGGGGAGCTGTTTTTT | CASSQVLGQGASLTGELFF
TRBJ2-7 | once | NA | TRBV6-1 | TGTGCCAGCAGTGAAGGCGGCAGAGGCTCTTACGAGCAGTACTTC | CASSEGGRGSYEQYF
TRBJ2-5 | NA | TRBD1 | TRBV6-5 | TGTGCCAGCAGCGTAACAGGGGGCCGGCAAGAGACCCAGTACTTC | CASSVTGGRQETQYF
TRBJ1-5 | NA | TRBD1 | TRBV19 | TGTGCCAGTAGAAATCCTGGACAGGGCAATCAGCCCCAGCATTTT | CASRNPGQGNQPQHF
TRBJ1-5 | NA | NA | TRBV6-1 | TGTGCCAGCAGTGCAAGGGGGTTCCAGGTAGTAGGAGGTCAGCCCCAGCATTTT | CASSARGFQVVGGQPQHF
TRBJ1-2 | few | TRBD1 | TRBV7-2 | TGTGCCAGCAGCTCGGACAGGGGAGGCTATGGCTACACCTTC | CASSSDRGGYGYTF
TRBJ1-5 | NA | NA | TRBV4-1 | TGCGCCAGCAGCCAAGATACGGGGGGCGGTCAGCCCCAGCATTTT | CASSQDTGGGQPQHF
TRBJ2-6 | NA | NA | TRBV9 | TGTGCCAGCAGCGTAGGTGGGGCCAACGTCCTGACTTTC | CASSVGGANVLTF
TRBJ1-2 | NA | NA | TRBV29-1 | TGCAGCGTCGCCCCCGACCCTAGGAATGGCTACACCTTC | CSVAPDPRNGYTF
TRBJ1-1 | NA | NA | TRBV6-6 | TGTGCCAGCAGTTACTCCGGACAGGAAGCTTTCTTT | CASSYSGQEAFF
TRBJ1-1 | NA | TRBD1 | TRBV7-9 | TGTGCCAGCAGCCGACAGGGGAGTGACACTGAAGCTTTCTTT | CASSRQGSDTEAFF
TRBJ2-3 | NA | NA | TRBV6-2/TRBV6-3 | TGTGCCAGCAGTTACTCGTTGGGGCAAGAGCTGTATTTT | CASSYSLGQELYF
TRBJ1-1 | NA | NA | TRBV6-1 | TGTGCCAGCAGTGAAGGCGTGAACACTGAAGCTTTCTTT | CASSEGVNTEAFF
TRBJ2-3 | NA | TRBD1 | TRBV2 | TGTGCCAGCGGGACAGGGGGCGATACGCAGTATTTT | CASGTGGDTQYF
TRBJ2-5 | NA | NA | TRBV27 | TGTGCCAGCAGTCCCCTCGGGGGCGAGACCCAGTACTTC | CASSPLGGETQYF
TRBJ2-1 | once | TRBD2 | TRBV27 | TGTGCCAGCAGTCCAGGGACTAGCGGGAGAGGGAATGAGCAGTTCTTC | CASSPGTSGRGNEQFF
TRBJ1-2 | NA | NA | TRBV29-1 | TGCAGCGTTGAGGTGAACTATGGCTACACCTTC | CSVEVNYGYTF
TRBJ2-2 | NA | TRBD2 | TRBV9 | TGTGCCAGCAGGGGACTAGCAGACGCGAACACCGGGGAGCTGTTTTTT | CASRGLADANTGELFF
TRBJ1-1 | NA | TRBD1 | TRBV3-1/TRBV3-2 | TGTGCCAGCAGCCTCTTCAGGGGGGGAGCTTTCTTT | CASSLFRGGAFF
TRBJ2-5 | NA | TRBD2 | TRBV12-5 | TGTGCTAGTGGTTTGGGGATGGGGGGGACCCAAGAGACCCAGTACTTC | CASGLGMGGTQETQYF
TRBJ2-3 | NA | NA | TRBV3-1/TRBV3-2 | TGTGCCAGCAGCCAAGGTATTAGCGGCACAGATACGCAGTATTTT | CASSQGISGTDTQYF
TRBJ2-7 | NA | TRBD1 | TRBV27 | TGTGCCAGCACATCTAGTTCTCCCGAACTTGGACAGGTCTACGAGCAGTACTTC | CASTSSSPELGQVYEQYF
TRBJ1-4 | NA | NA | TRBV7-2 | TGTGCCAGCAGCTTAGGGGGGGACGGTGGTGAAAAACTGTTTTTT | CASSLGGDGGEKLFF
TRBJ2-5 | NA | NA | TRBV29-1 | TGCAGCGTGGAGGACTTTACTAAGGAGACCCAGTACTTC | CSVEDFTKETQYF
TRBJ2-4 | NA | NA | TRBV27 | TGTGCCAGCAGTCGAAACAGGGTAGCCAAAAACATTCAGTACTTC | CASSRNRVAKNIQYF
TRBJ2-1 | once | NA | TRBV28 | TGTGCCAGCAAAGGGGTGAGTGCGAGCTCCTACAATGAGCAGTTCTTC | CASKGVSASSYNEQFF